These T cell receptor beta chains were read from a single sample in a study of T cells in Graves' hyperthyroidism and ophthalmopathy. Via MiXCR, TCRdb re-called the multiplex PCR reads, giving one row per CDR3 protein. The sample holds some 770,000 distinct CDR3 sequences, roughly 15% seen once. Sequencing used blood. These TCRs come from a man aged 18 to 29 with Graves' hyperthyroidism. Both conserved end residues are part of each CDR3. The order of the fields is CDR3 DNA, CDR3 protein, J gene, clone size, V gene, D gene. The D gene is left open where the match is weak. Expanded clones are given a class, and other clones once, few, many or no size at all.

TGTGCCAGCAGCTTAGCAGGAGTGGCCTATGGCTACACCTTC CASSLAGVAYGYTF TRBJ1-2 few TRBV11-2 -
TGTGCCAGCAGCCAAGGTGGAAGGGGATCCTACGAGCAGTACTTC CASSQGGRGSYEQYF TRBJ2-7 many TRBV3-1 -
TGTGCCAGCAGCTTCCGAGGCCCCTGGAATGAGCAGTTCTTC CASSFRGPWNEQFF TRBJ2-1 few TRBV5-8 -
TGTGCCAGCAGTGAAGGGGCCGCTCGCTATGGCTACACCTTC CASSEGAARYGYTF TRBJ1-2 few TRBV25-1 -
TGTGCCACCACCCCCGGGACGAACATGGGCAAAAACATTCAGTACTTC CATTPGTNMGKNIQYF TRBJ2-4 - TRBV10-3 -
TGTGCCTGGAGTGTACTTAGGCTAACGAACACTGAAGCTTTCTTT CAWSVLRLTNTEAFF TRBJ1-1 - TRBV30 -
TGTGCCAGCAACAAAGGGCAGGCGGCCTACGAGCAGTACTTC CASNKGQAAYEQYF TRBJ2-7 many TRBV12-3/TRBV12-4 -
TGTGCCAGCAGTGGGCTAGGTGAAGGTGAGCAGTTCTTC CASSGLGEGEQFF TRBJ2-1 many TRBV2 -
TGTGCCAGCAGCTTAGAGTTTCGGAAGGGCTTCTATGGCTACACCTTC CASSLEFRKGFYGYTF TRBJ1-2 many TRBV7-8 -
TGTGCCAGCAGCCCGGGACAGGGAACCAATTCACCCCTCCACTTT CASSPGQGTNSPLHF TRBJ1-6 few TRBV7-9 TRBD1
TGTGCCAGCAGCTTGAGGACTAGCTCCGAGCAGTACTTC CASSLRTSSEQYF TRBJ2-7 - TRBV7-9 TRBD2
TGCAGTGCTACAAACCTTAGACATTTTACTTCACCCGCTTTCTTT CSATNLRHFTSPAFF TRBJ1-1 many TRBV20-1 -
TGTGCCAGCAGCCGGGGGACAAAAGAGACCCAGTACTTC CASSRGTKETQYF TRBJ2-5 - TRBV9 -
TGTGCCAGCAGTGGGGACGGAGGCTATGGCTACACCTTC CASSGDGGYGYTF TRBJ1-2 many TRBV2 -
TGTGCCAGCAGCAACAGGGGGCCGATCTACGAGCAGTACTTC CASSNRGPIYEQYF TRBJ2-7 many TRBV12-3/TRBV12-4 TRBD1
TGTGCCAGCAGCCAGCAGGGGCTGTGGGCCAAAAACATTCAGTACTTC CASSQQGLWAKNIQYF TRBJ2-4 many TRBV12-3/TRBV12-4 -
TGTGCCAGCAGCCATTTTAGCGGGAGGGCCCCCTACAATGAGCAGTTCTTC CASSHFSGRAPYNEQFF TRBJ2-1 many TRBV9 TRBD2
TGCGCCAGCAGCCAAGTTGGATCAACTAATGAAAAACTGTTTTTT CASSQVGSTNEKLFF TRBJ1-4 - TRBV4-1 -
TGTGCCACCAGCAGAGGGACCACTAGACCTACAATGAGCACGCAGTTCTTC CATSRGTTRPTMSTQFF TRBJ2-1 - TRBV15 -
TGCAGCGGACGGGACAGGGAGGGCGAGCAGTACTTC CSGRDREGEQYF TRBJ2-7 - TRBV29-1 TRBD1
TGTGCCAGCAGTTTTGGTGTCATCTCTGGAAACACCATATATTTT CASSFGVISGNTIYF TRBJ1-3 - TRBV28 -
TGCAGTGCTAGTGCCCGCGAGATGACAGATACGCAGTATTTT CSASAREMTDTQYF TRBJ2-3 - TRBV20-1 -
TGTGCCAGCAGGTCGGCAGGGCAGCCCCAGCATTTT CASRSAGQPQHF TRBJ1-5 many TRBV5-8 -
TGTGCCAGCAGTTTCCGGGGACTAGCCACGGTGTACGAGCAGTACTTC CASSFRGLATVYEQYF TRBJ2-7 many TRBV28 TRBD2
TGTGCCAGCAGTTTATATGGGGTAGAGGACGAGCAGTACTTC CASSLYGVEDEQYF TRBJ2-7 many TRBV28 -
TGTGCCAGCAGTTCCGTTCGGAGAACCGGGGAGCTGTTTTTT CASSSVRRTGELFF TRBJ2-2 few TRBV28 -
TGTGCCAGCAGCTTAGATCAGGTTTGGGACCAAGAGACCCAGTACTTC CASSLDQVWDQETQYF TRBJ2-5 - TRBV7-8 -
TGTGCCAGCCGACCGAGCTCCTACAATGAGCAGTTCTTC CASRPSSYNEQFF TRBJ2-1 few TRBV27 -
TGTGCCAGCAGTTTCACCGCCTCTGGACAGGGTAACTACGAGCAGTACTTC CASSFTASGQGNYEQYF TRBJ2-7 many TRBV28 TRBD1
TGTGCCAGCAGCGTCGGGCCTCCCGAGGGCTACGAGCAGTACTTC CASSVGPPEGYEQYF TRBJ2-7 - TRBV2 -
TGTGCCAGCAGCTTAGTGGCCAGGCGCTCCTACAATGAGCAGTTCTTC CASSLVARRSYNEQFF TRBJ2-1 many TRBV11-3 -